The 21 T cell receptor beta chains listed next were all sequenced from one sample in a study of control samples from healthy donors and cancer patients. Generated by immunoSEQ multiplex PCR, the TCRdb table keeps only in-frame clones and is missing some. The data hold about 34,000 clones, with approximately 90% observed a single time. The sequencing sample was made of PBMCs. The receptors stem from a woman aged 35 to 49 with lung cancer.

The chain has TRBV7-9 and TRBJ2-7; TRBD1 might be the D (6 bases). V gave up 5 bases and J gave up 2 bases, with 13 bases separating them. CDR1 is SEHNR, CDR2 FQNEAQ, per germline (reference sequence). This CDR3 comprises 14 residues. The CDR3: CASSPGTPTYEQYF. DNA of the CDR3: TGTGCCAGCAGCCCCGGGACACCCACCTACGAGCAGTACTTC.

V is TRBV19 and J is TRBJ1-1; D gene ambiguous. The CDR3 length is 13 residues. The germline V gene encodes CDR1 LNHDA and CDR2 SQIVND (reference sequence). V gave up 3 bases and J gave up 1 base, with 6 bases separating them. In nucleotides, the CDR3 is TGTGCCAGTAGTATCACTGCGAACACTGAAGCTTTCTTT. It specifies CASSITANTEAFF. The variable domain in full, with the rest retrieved from reference TRBV19 and TRBJ1-1, is DGGITQSPKYLFRKEGQNVTLSCEQNLNHDAMYWYRQDPGQGLRLIYYSQIVNDFQKGDIAEGYSVSREKKESFPLTVTSAQKNPTAFYLCASSITANTEAFFGQGTRLTVV.

The V gene is TRBV19, the J gene TRBJ2-7; 9 bases agree with TRBD1. J gave up 2 bases and V 1 base, and 6 bases lay outside the gene matches. Germline V gene lookup returns CDR1 LNHDA and CDR2 SQIVND (reference sequence). The CDR3 is 16 amino acids. In DNA, the CDR3 is TGTGCCAGTAGTATAGGTATGTGGACAGGGGCCTACGAGCAGTACTTC. Its translation: CASSIGMWTGAYEQYF.

The V gene is TRBV12-3 or TRBV12-4, the J gene TRBJ1-2; D not certain. The V and J ends lost 5 bases and 6 bases respectively, with 7 bases between them. The CDR3 has 11 residues. The CDR3 reads CASSRLDGYTF. Here the CDR3 DNA reads TGTGCCAGCAGTCGCCTGGATGGCTACACCTTC.

The V and J genes are TRBV2 and TRBJ2-7, with D possibly being TRBD2 (6 bases). Germline CDR1 and CDR2: SNHLY and FYNNEI. The CDR3 covers 14 residues. V lost 1 base to trimming and J lost 2 bases, with 9 bases between them. The CDR3 DNA sequence: TGTGCCAGCAGTGAAGGCGGGATTCCCTACGAGCAGTACTTC. Its translation is CASSEGGIPYEQYF.

The J gene is TRBJ2-2, the V gene TRBV7-3; D unclear. The CDR3 loop spans 12 amino acids. Germline V CDR1 and CDR2: SGHTA, FQGTGA. V shed 5 bases and J shed 1 base, with 2 bases lying between them. The CDR3 sequence: CASSMNTGELFF. In DNA form, the CDR3 reads TGTGCCAGCAGCATGAACACCGGGGAGCTGTTTTTT.

In nucleotides, the CDR3 is TGTGCCAGCAGCCTAGGGACTTCCTACAATGAGCAGTTCTTC. Its protein product is CASSLGTSYNEQFF. The chain carries TRBV11-2 and TRBJ2-1, with a possible D match to TRBD2 (6 bases). Between the trimmed V and J ends, which lost 5 bases and 1 base, there was a span of 9 bases. The CDR3 runs 14 residues. The germline V gene encodes CDR1 SGHAT and CDR2 FQNNGV. Full variable domain (missing parts from reference TRBV11-2 and TRBJ2-1): EAGVAQSPRYKIIEKRQSVAFWCNPISGHATLYWYQQILGQGPKLLIQFQNNGVVDDSQLPKDRFSAERLKGVDSTLKIQPAKLEDSAVYLCASSLGTSYNEQFFGPGTRLTVL.

A few counts support this clone. V gene TRBV27 combines with J gene TRBJ1-2; D ambiguous. The CDR3 is made up of 13 amino acids. The V gene's germline CDR1 is MNHEY and CDR2 SMNVEV (reference sequence). V dropped 3 bases and J dropped 3 bases, with 8 bases sitting between them. Written as DNA, the CDR3 is TGTGCCAGCAGTTTGTTCTCCTACTATGGCTACACCTTC. This sequence encodes CASSLFSYYGYTF.

This chain links TRBV28 with TRBJ1-1; 8 positions agree with TRBD1. The CDR3 totals 14 residues. Looked up from germline, CDR1 is MDHEN and CDR2 is SYDVKM. The V and J ends lost 6 bases and 3 bases, in that order; junction bases with no gene match: 6. The CDR3 sequence is CASRTGQGYTEAFF. In nucleotides, the CDR3 is TGTGCCAGCAGAACAGGACAGGGTTACACTGAAGCTTTCTTT.

This chain uses TRBV4-1 with TRBJ1-6, with D tentatively TRBD1 (6 bases). Germline CDR1 reads MGHRA; CDR2 reads YSYEKL. CDR3 length equals 15 residues. Trimming took 3 bases from V and 10 from J, leaving 16 bases between them. CDR3 in DNA: TGCGCCAGCAGCCAGAGGGGGGTTCAAGGATCACCCCTCCACTTT. Translating it yields CASSQRGVQGSPLHF.

V and J are TRBV11-3 and TRBJ2-5, with unresolved D. The CDR3 covers 12 residues. V lost 5 bases and J lost 5, with 9 bases in between. CDR1 is SGHNT and CDR2 is YENEEA in the germline V gene. This CDR3 is CASSPSWETQYF. CDR3 DNA: TGTGCCAGCAGCCCCTCTTGGGAGACCCAGTACTTC.

The chain carries TRBV15 and TRBJ2-7; 7 bases fit TRBD2. This CDR3 contains 14 residues. Per the germline V gene, CDR1 is LNHNV and CDR2 is YYDKDF (reference sequence). Trimming cost V 7 bases and J 6 bases; bases outside gene matches: 12. Here the CDR3 reads CATTRTAGEGEQYF. As DNA, the CDR3 is TGTGCCACCACCAGGACCGCCGGGGAGGGCGAGCAGTACTTC.

The chain has TRBV6-1 and TRBJ2-5; possibly TRBD1 for D (6 bases). This CDR3 has 17 amino acids. V was clipped by 3 bases and J by 6 bases, with 23 bases between them. Looked up from germline, CDR1 is MNHNS and CDR2 is SASEGT. DNA of the CDR3: TGTGCCAGCAGTGAGGGCGAGGGACACGGATTTTGGAAGACCCAGTACTTC. Protein sequence: CASSEGEGHGFWKTQYF.

DNA of the CDR3: TGCAGCGTTGCGGTCGGGGGGCCTAATGAAAAACTGTTTTTT. Translation gives CSVAVGGPNEKLFF. The chain links TRBV29-1 to TRBJ1-4; a possible D gene is TRBD1 (6 bases). The CDR3 is 14 amino acids. The V gene's germline CDR1 is SQVTM and CDR2 ANQGSEA. V was shortened by 4 bases and J by 3 bases, with 12 bases between the two germline ends. Looking up the rest from reference TRBV29-1 and TRBJ1-4 gives the full variable domain: SAVISQKPSRDICQRGTSLTIQCQVDSQVTMMFWYRQQPGQSLTLIATANQGSEATYESGFVIDKFPISRPNLTFSTLTVSNMSPEDSSIYLCSVAVGGPNEKLFFGSGTQLSVL.

There are a few counts of this clone. Here the CDR3 reads CASSQAAGVRNEQFF. In DNA, the CDR3 is TGTGCCAGCAGCCAAGCAGCGGGGGTTCGCAATGAGCAGTTCTTC. J is TRBJ2-1 and V is TRBV3-1 (or the pseudogene TRBV3-2); 8 bases are shared with TRBD2. V shed 1 base, J shed 6 bases, and the junction held 5 bases outside the gene matches. The CDR3 is made up of 15 amino acids. Germline assignment: CDR1 LGHDT and CDR2 YNNKEL (reference sequence).

The chain couples TRBV3-1 (or the pseudogene TRBV3-2) to TRBJ1-1; TRBD1 is a possible D gene (6 bases). With 4 bases removed from V and 8 bases from J, the gap between germline ends came to 11 bases. The CDR3 is made up of 12 amino acids. Looked up from germline, CDR1 is LGHDT and CDR2 is YNNKEL (reference sequence). The CDR3 loop reads CASSRGDREAFF. Written as DNA, the CDR3 is TGTGCCAGCAGCCGGGGCGACAGGGAAGCTTTCTTT.

The rearrangement uses TRBV14 and TRBJ2-4; TRBD1 matches at 9 bases. Per germline, CDR1 SGHDN and CDR2 FVKESK. The CDR3 consists of 16 residues. The ends lost 6 bases at V and 4 bases at J; junction bases unmatched: 10. The CDR3 DNA reads TGTGCCAGCAGACTTAGTGGACAGGGGTCGAAAAACATTCAGTACTTC. This gives the protein CASRLSGQGSKNIQYF.

The chain employs TRBV19 and TRBJ2-2; 11 nucleotides agree with TRBD1. CDR1 and CDR2 from the germline V gene are LNHDA and SQIVND (reference sequence). J was trimmed by 4 bases and V by 7 bases; bases with no gene match: 14. The CDR3 sequence is 18 residues long. The CDR3 loop reads CASTLYLGQGAGTGELFF. CDR3 nucleotide sequence: TGTGCCAGTACCCTCTACCTCGGACAGGGGGCCGGCACCGGGGAGCTGTTTTTT.

The chain employs TRBV6-2 or TRBV6-3 and TRBJ1-5; unclear D gene. CDR3 length: 14 amino acids. With 6 bases removed from V and 4 bases from J, the gap between germline ends came to 13 bases. The V gene's germline CDR1 is MNHEY and CDR2 SVGEGT. The CDR3 sequence is CASSLRARNQPQHF. The CDR3 DNA follows: TGTGCCAGCAGCCTGCGGGCCAGAAATCAGCCCCAGCATTTT.

The genes are TRBV28 and TRBJ2-3, with 9 nucleotides matching TRBD2. The V gene's germline CDR1 is MDHEN and CDR2 SYDVKM. CDR3 length equals 17 residues. V shed 6 bases, J shed 4 bases, and the junction held 14 bases outside the gene matches. CDR3 in amino acids: CASRPLWLGGGADTQYF. The CDR3, as DNA: TGTGCCAGCAGGCCTCTTTGGCTCGGCGGGGGGGCAGATACGCAGTATTTT. Together with reference TRBV28 and TRBJ2-3, the CDR3 gives the full variable domain: DVKVTQSSRYLVKRTGEKVFLECVQDMDHENMFWYRQDPGLGLRLIYFSYDVKMKEKGDIPEGYSVSREKKERFSLILESASTNQTSMYLCASRPLWLGGGADTQYFGPGTRLTVL.

The chain carries TRBV6-1 and TRBJ1-5; 7 bases are shared with TRBD1. This CDR3 has 15 amino acids. Germline V gives CDR1 MNHNS, CDR2 SASEGT. The V segment lost 3 bases and the J segment 1 base; nucleotides outside the gene matches: 3. The CDR3 sequence: CASSDEGGSNQPQHF. The CDR3 bases are TGTGCCAGCAGTGATGAAGGGGGCAGCAATCAGCCCCAGCATTTT.